A selection of T cell receptor beta chains follows, all from one sample in a study of T cells in Graves' hyperthyroidism and ophthalmopathy. MiXCR was run by TCRdb on the multiplex PCR reads, yielding one entry per CDR3 protein. The sample has around 380,000 distinct CDR3 sequences, roughly 12% seen once. The specimen was blood. The source of these receptors is a young man with Graves' hyperthyroidism that later progressed to Graves' ophthalmopathy. Each CDR3 is given with its conserved first and last residue. A D gene is named only where the DNA matches it firmly. Clone size appears in some rows only: once, few, many, or a class for an expanded clone.

V gene: TRBV14
clone size: many
D gene: NA
J gene: TRBJ1-1
CDR3 DNA: TGTGCCAGCAGCCAAATCTGGGGCCCGAGCACTGAAGCTTTCTTT
CDR3 protein: CASSQIWGPSTEAFF

V gene: TRBV6-5
clone size: many
D gene: TRBD1
J gene: TRBJ2-5
CDR3 DNA: TGTGCCAGCAGTTACAGGGGACAGGGGGAGGGGGAGACCCAGTACTTC
CDR3 protein: CASSYRGQGEGETQYF

V gene: TRBV12-5
clone size: many
D gene: TRBD1
J gene: TRBJ1-6
CDR3 DNA: TGTGCTAGTGGACTCCGGACAGGCGGTAATTCACCCCTCCACTTT
CDR3 protein: CASGLRTGGNSPLHF

V gene: TRBV28
clone size: many
D gene: NA
J gene: TRBJ2-2
CDR3 DNA: TGTGCCAGCAGTGCCAGGGTTGGCGGGGAGCTGTTTTTT
CDR3 protein: CASSARVGGELFF

V gene: TRBV24-1
clone size: many
D gene: NA
J gene: TRBJ1-3
CDR3 DNA: TGTGCCACCAGTGATCTTCAGGGAAACACCATATATTTT
CDR3 protein: CATSDLQGNTIYF

V gene: TRBV6-6
clone size: few
D gene: TRBD1
J gene: TRBJ1-2
CDR3 DNA: TGTGCCAGCAGTTACTCTTTGGGACAGAGCTATGGCTACACCTTC
CDR3 protein: CASSYSLGQSYGYTF

V gene: TRBV15
clone size: few
D gene: NA
J gene: TRBJ1-2
CDR3 DNA: TGTGCCACCAGCAGAATAAGCGGCTCTGGCTACACCTTC
CDR3 protein: CATSRISGSGYTF

V gene: TRBV12-3/TRBV12-4
clone size: many
D gene: TRBD1
J gene: TRBJ1-5
CDR3 DNA: TGTGCCAGCAGCCTAAGGACAGGGAGGTGGCCCCAGCATTTT
CDR3 protein: CASSLRTGRWPQHF

V gene: TRBV20-1
clone size: many
D gene: TRBD1
J gene: TRBJ1-3
CDR3 DNA: TGCAGTGCTAGAGGTCGGACAGGGGGCTCTGGAAACACCATATATTTT
CDR3 protein: CSARGRTGGSGNTIYF

V gene: TRBV28
clone size: NA
D gene: NA
J gene: TRBJ1-1
CDR3 DNA: TGTGCCAGCAGTTTAGGGGGGCGGGGTAACACTGAAGCTTTCTTT
CDR3 protein: CASSLGGRGNTEAFF

V gene: TRBV28
clone size: many
D gene: NA
J gene: TRBJ1-1
CDR3 DNA: TGTGCCAGCAGTTTTGATCAGGGAGACACTGAAGCTTTCTTT
CDR3 protein: CASSFDQGDTEAFF

V gene: TRBV6-1
clone size: NA
D gene: TRBD1
J gene: TRBJ1-4
CDR3 DNA: TGTGCCAGCAGTGCACAGGGGAACAATGAAAAACTGTTTTTT
CDR3 protein: CASSAQGNNEKLFF

V gene: TRBV20-1
clone size: many
D gene: NA
J gene: TRBJ2-1
CDR3 DNA: TGCAGTGCTGCGGACATCCCCTACAATGAGCAGTTCTTC
CDR3 protein: CSAADIPYNEQFF

V gene: TRBV12-3/TRBV12-4
clone size: NA
D gene: NA
J gene: TRBJ2-2
CDR3 DNA: TGTGCCAGCGGTCAGGGGTCCGGGGAGCTGTTTTTT
CDR3 protein: CASGQGSGELFF

V gene: TRBV10-1
clone size: NA
D gene: TRBD1
J gene: TRBJ2-2
CDR3 DNA: TGCGCCAGCAGGGGACAGCGACCCACCGGGGAGCTGTTTTTT
CDR3 protein: CASRGQRPTGELFF

V gene: TRBV11-1
clone size: NA
D gene: TRBD2
J gene: TRBJ2-5
CDR3 DNA: TGTGCCAGCAGCCGAAGCGGGGGCCAGTACCAAGAGACCCAGTACTTC
CDR3 protein: CASSRSGGQYQETQYF

V gene: TRBV27
clone size: NA
D gene: NA
J gene: TRBJ1-2
CDR3 DNA: TGTGCCAGCAGCCCCGGGGCTGACTTTTGGGGCTACACCTTC
CDR3 protein: CASSPGADFWGYTF

V gene: TRBV2
clone size: many
D gene: NA
J gene: TRBJ1-2
CDR3 DNA: TGTGCCAGCGGTGAGATCCGAAACTATGGCTACACCTTC
CDR3 protein: CASGEIRNYGYTF

V gene: TRBV7-2
clone size: few
D gene: NA
J gene: TRBJ1-5
CDR3 DNA: TGTGCCAGCAGCTGGGGGGGGGGGGGCCAACAGCCCCAGCATTTT
CDR3 protein: CASSWGGGGQQPQHF

V gene: TRBV2
clone size: many
D gene: TRBD1
J gene: TRBJ2-5
CDR3 DNA: TGTGCCAGCAGCCCTGGCAGGGGGCGAGTAGAGACCCAGTACTTC
CDR3 protein: CASSPGRGRVETQYF

V gene: TRBV7-2
clone size: many
D gene: NA
J gene: TRBJ2-5
CDR3 DNA: TGTGCCAGCAGCTCTAGCCCCGGTCCCGGGGAGACCCAGTACTTC
CDR3 protein: CASSSSPGPGETQYF

V gene: TRBV28
clone size: many
D gene: NA
J gene: TRBJ2-7
CDR3 DNA: TGTGCCAGCAAGGGGTTGGTCCACGAGCAGTACTTC
CDR3 protein: CASKGLVHEQYF

V gene: TRBV5-6
clone size: NA
D gene: NA
J gene: TRBJ2-1
CDR3 DNA: TGTGCCAGCAGCTCTTATGGGAGGGGGGGCAGGGCCTACAATGAGCAGTTCTTC
CDR3 protein: CASSSYGRGGRAYNEQFF

V gene: TRBV2
clone size: many
D gene: TRBD1
J gene: TRBJ2-7
CDR3 DNA: TGTGCCAGCAGTTACAGGGGGAACCCTCGGGAGCAGTACTTC
CDR3 protein: CASSYRGNPREQYF

V gene: TRBV7-2
clone size: few
D gene: TRBD1
J gene: TRBJ2-3
CDR3 DNA: TGTGCCAGCAGCTTAGCTCCCGACAGGGGTACGCAGTATTTT
CDR3 protein: CASSLAPDRGTQYF

V gene: TRBV6-2/TRBV6-3
clone size: NA
D gene: NA
J gene: TRBJ1-2
CDR3 DNA: TGTGCCAACAGTTACGGGACTAACTATGGCTACACCTTC
CDR3 protein: CANSYGTNYGYTF

V gene: TRBV20-1
clone size: many
D gene: TRBD1
J gene: TRBJ2-7
CDR3 DNA: TGCAGTGCTTATGGACAGGGGAGCTCCTACGAGCAGTACTTC
CDR3 protein: CSAYGQGSSYEQYF

V gene: TRBV2
clone size: many
D gene: NA
J gene: TRBJ1-6
CDR3 DNA: TGTGCCAGCAGTGTGAGTGGCAGAGTCTATAATTCACCCCTCCACTTT
CDR3 protein: CASSVSGRVYNSPLHF

V gene: TRBV18
clone size: many
D gene: NA
J gene: TRBJ1-2
CDR3 DNA: TGTGCCAGCAGTTTAGAGGGGCTAGGCTACACCTTC
CDR3 protein: CASSLEGLGYTF

V gene: TRBV30
clone size: many
D gene: NA
J gene: TRBJ2-7
CDR3 DNA: TGTGCCTGGAGGGGCCTAGGGGCGGGGAGCTCCTACGAGCAGTACTTC
CDR3 protein: CAWRGLGAGSSYEQYF

V gene: TRBV7-9
clone size: NA
D gene: TRBD1
J gene: TRBJ2-7
CDR3 DNA: TGTGCCAGCAGCTGGGGACAGTTCTTCTACGAGCAGTACTTC
CDR3 protein: CASSWGQFFYEQYF

V gene: TRBV19
clone size: NA
D gene: NA
J gene: TRBJ1-1
CDR3 DNA: TGTGCCAGTAGTTCCTTCGGGCGGGGAGGAACTGAAGCTTTCTTT
CDR3 protein: CASSSFGRGGTEAFF

V gene: TRBV5-5
clone size: few
D gene: NA
J gene: TRBJ1-1
CDR3 DNA: TGTGCCAGCAGCTTGGCTGAAATCACTGAAGCTTTCTTT
CDR3 protein: CASSLAEITEAFF

V gene: TRBV27
clone size: many
D gene: TRBD2
J gene: TRBJ2-2
CDR3 DNA: TGTGCCAGCAGTTTATTGAGTCCCAGCGGGGGGGCCGCCAAAGGGGAGCTGTTTTTT
CDR3 protein: CASSLLSPSGGAAKGELFF

V gene: TRBV13
clone size: few
D gene: TRBD1
J gene: TRBJ1-2
CDR3 DNA: TGTGCCAGCAGCTCTGGGACAGGGGGAAAAGGCTACACCTTC
CDR3 protein: CASSSGTGGKGYTF

V gene: TRBV27
clone size: many
D gene: NA
J gene: TRBJ2-7
CDR3 DNA: TGTGCCAGCAGTTTAGGAGGGGGGCGCTACGAGCAGTACTTC
CDR3 protein: CASSLGGGRYEQYF

V gene: TRBV3-1
clone size: many
D gene: NA
J gene: TRBJ1-5
CDR3 DNA: TGTGCCAGCAGCCAAGAGGTGTCGAATCAGCCCCAGCATTTT
CDR3 protein: CASSQEVSNQPQHF

V gene: TRBV7-6
clone size: NA
D gene: TRBD1
J gene: TRBJ2-2
CDR3 DNA: TGTGCCAGCAGTCGTGGACAGGGGTGGGCCGGGGAGCTGTTTTTT
CDR3 protein: CASSRGQGWAGELFF

V gene: TRBV2
clone size: many
D gene: TRBD2
J gene: TRBJ2-1
CDR3 DNA: TGTGCCAGCAGTGCTGGGACTAGCGGGGATTTTTACAATGAGCAGTTCTTC
CDR3 protein: CASSAGTSGDFYNEQFF

V gene: TRBV10-3
clone size: NA
D gene: NA
J gene: TRBJ2-7
CDR3 DNA: TGTGCCATCAGTGAGGTTCTGGCGGAGCAGTACTTC
CDR3 protein: CAISEVLAEQYF

V gene: TRBV5-1
clone size: NA
D gene: NA
J gene: TRBJ2-2
CDR3 DNA: TGCGCCAGCAGCTACCGGGTCAACACCGGGGAGCTGTTTTTT
CDR3 protein: CASSYRVNTGELFF

V gene: TRBV7-9
clone size: NA
D gene: TRBD2
J gene: TRBJ2-5
CDR3 DNA: TGTGCCAGCAGCCTCTTACCGGGACTAGGGGTCGGGGAGACCCAGTACTTC
CDR3 protein: CASSLLPGLGVGETQYF

V gene: TRBV2
clone size: few
D gene: TRBD2
J gene: TRBJ2-7
CDR3 DNA: TGTGCCAGCAGTCGCCCCGCTAGCGGGGGGCCTTCCTACGAGCAGTACTTC
CDR3 protein: CASSRPASGGPSYEQYF

V gene: TRBV5-1
clone size: few
D gene: NA
J gene: TRBJ2-5
CDR3 DNA: TGCGCCAGCAGCTTGGAACCAGTCCAAGAGACCCAGTACTTC
CDR3 protein: CASSLEPVQETQYF

V gene: TRBV2
clone size: many
D gene: TRBD1
J gene: TRBJ2-1
CDR3 DNA: TGTGCCAGCACTAGAGATAAACAGGGGGAGCAGTTCTTC
CDR3 protein: CASTRDKQGEQFF

V gene: TRBV6-1
clone size: many
D gene: NA
J gene: TRBJ1-4
CDR3 DNA: TGTGCCAGCAGAGTTCGGACCTCGAGGAGTGAAAAACTGTTTTTT
CDR3 protein: CASRVRTSRSEKLFF

V gene: TRBV11-3
clone size: many
D gene: NA
J gene: TRBJ2-1
CDR3 DNA: TGTGCCAGCAGCTTAGGACAGGCGATCTACAATGAGCAGTTCTTC
CDR3 protein: CASSLGQAIYNEQFF

V gene: TRBV7-9
clone size: few
D gene: NA
J gene: TRBJ1-2
CDR3 DNA: TGTGCCAGCACCCAAGAGGGGAATGGCTACACCTTC
CDR3 protein: CASTQEGNGYTF

V gene: TRBV5-1
clone size: many
D gene: NA
J gene: TRBJ1-1
CDR3 DNA: TGCGCCAGCAGCTTGGTAGGGACGGACCCTGAAGCTTTCTTT
CDR3 protein: CASSLVGTDPEAFF

V gene: TRBV11-3
clone size: many
D gene: NA
J gene: TRBJ1-1
CDR3 DNA: TGTGCCAGCAGCCCCGGGGGGACGGTCAACACTGAAGCTTTCTTT
CDR3 protein: CASSPGGTVNTEAFF